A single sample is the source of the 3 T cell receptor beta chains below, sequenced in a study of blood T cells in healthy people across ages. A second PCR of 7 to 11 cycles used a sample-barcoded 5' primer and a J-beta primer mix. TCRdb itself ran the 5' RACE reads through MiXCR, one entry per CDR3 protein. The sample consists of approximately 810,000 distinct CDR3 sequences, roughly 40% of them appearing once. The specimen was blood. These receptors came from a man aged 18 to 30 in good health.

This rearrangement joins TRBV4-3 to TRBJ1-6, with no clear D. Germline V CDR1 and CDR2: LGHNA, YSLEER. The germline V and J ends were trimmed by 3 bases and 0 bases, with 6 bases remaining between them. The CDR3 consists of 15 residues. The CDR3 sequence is CASSQEDSYNSPLHF. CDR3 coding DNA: TGCGCCAGCAGCCAGGAAGACTCCTATAATTCACCCCTCCACTTT.

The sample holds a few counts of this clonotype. CDR3 sequence reads: CSARASGSRNSPLHF. In DNA, the CDR3 is TGCAGTGCTAGAGCCTCGGGCTCTAGGAATTCACCCCTCCACTTT. The gene calls are TRBV20-1 and TRBJ1-6; D is unresolved. Germline-derived CDR1 and CDR2 are DFQATT and SNEGSKA (reference sequence). This CDR3 is built from 15 residues. Trimming left V 1 base short and J 7 bases short, with 14 bases between.

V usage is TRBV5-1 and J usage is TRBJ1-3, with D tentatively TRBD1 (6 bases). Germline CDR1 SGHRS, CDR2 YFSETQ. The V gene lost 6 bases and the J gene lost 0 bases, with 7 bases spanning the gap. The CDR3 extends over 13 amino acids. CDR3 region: CASMDSSGNTIYF. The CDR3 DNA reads TGCGCCAGCATGGACAGCTCTGGAAACACCATATATTTT.